This T cell receptor (beta chain) originates from a study of early T cells in non-severe SARS-CoV-2 infection. The CDR3 is made up of 14 amino acids. V was pared by 7 bases and J by 4 bases, with 8 bases of the junction left unmatched. Germline V gives CDR1 SNHLY, CDR2 FYNNEI. MiXCR was run by TCRdb on the 5' RACE reads, yielding one entry per CDR3 protein. In the table there are tens of thousands of distinct CDR3 sequences, about 15% of which are singletons. The origin of this receptor is an adult who was a healthcare worker with PCR-confirmed SARS-CoV-2 infection or an uninfected control (not recorded which). The V gene is TRBV2, the J gene TRBJ2-7; 9 bases agree with TRBD1. The sample was whole blood, taken at baseline. CDR3 amino acids: CASIPDRGAYEQYF. The CDR3 DNA reads as TGTGCCAGCATCCCTGACAGGGGGGCGTACGAGCAGTACTTC.